This TCR beta chain was documented in a study of shared T cell receptors in the human thymus (dated by TCRdb to 2020 to 2022). Regarding the research as a whole: The study examined how self-reactive, shared T-cell receptor alpha chains are generated in the human thymus.

Receptor libraries were prepared by the immunoSEQ multiplex PCR assay. The clones in this table, taken by TCRdb from immuneACCESS, are in-frame only. Not every clone is retained; where verified, under half of the shortfall comes from an unresolved V gene, and the cause of the rest is unknown. For this sample there are 540,000 or so clones; about 84% appear just once. The ten largest clones represent 0.01% to 0.015% of the sample. Taken from the germline V gene, the CDR1 and CDR2 loops are LGHNA and YSLEER. The junction shows trimming of 0 bases on V and 0 bases on J, and the gene matches do not reach 7 bases of it. CDR3 length: 17 amino acids, cysteine to phenylalanine. Of the read, only the CDR3 DNA is kept; its 51 bases are in frame from base 1. Details on this clone: This receptor's antigen is unknown. No base quality values were provided; no much bigger clone lies one nucleotide off.

These same data were also listed under a study on human thymus T cells. The second publication reports: The donors were immunologically healthy infants in Finland who had open corrective cardiac surgery for congenital heart defects. Thymus tissue was collected as surgical resects that were removed during corrective cardiac surgery. V and J gene segment usage appeared biased in both thymic and peripheral blood repertoires. The related research found that thymic TCR repertoires overlapped highly between unrelated individuals. The study characterized TCR alpha and beta repertoires from under 10 infant thymus samples and four related peripheral blood samples. Donor ages ranging from roughly 7 to 250 days were recorded, and about six male and a couple of female infants were included in the cohort. Thymocytes were released mechanically from tissue and stored at -70 °C as pellets of 10-30 million cells. A QIAsymphony instrument was used to extract genomic DNA from the frozen cell pellets. Using the immunoSEQ multiplex PCR assay, the TCRB and TCRAD loci were amplified from a standardized quantity of quality-controlled genomic DNA. The amplicons covered the V(D)J region and were long enough to include the CDR3 and to identify the V and J genes. Amplicon sequencing was performed on an Illumina platform through the commercial immunoSEQ service. Corrections for primer bias and sequencing errors followed previously described methods, while TCRAD and TCRB definitions were based on the IMGT database. Repertoires were analysed with immunoSEQ Analyzer 3.0 and VDJTools, covering basic statistics, V/J segment usage, diversity estimates, rarefaction and pairwise overlap. To estimate diversity, the Chao1, ChaoE, Efron-Thisted, Shannon and inverse Simpson indices were applied, and diversity was also estimated on datasets down-sampled to the smallest sample. Repertoire overlap was assessed by strict matching of CDR3 nucleotide sequence, V gene and J gene, and clustering was done by Jaccard-based multidimensional scaling. On average, about 800,000 unique TCRB clonotypes were obtained from thymus samples, compared with approximately 84,000 from blood samples.

The rearranged segments are TRBV4-3 and TRBJ1-2, with 7 bases aligning to TRBD1. Sequencing used thymocytes. The sequence was collected from a boy in the first two years of life with a congenital heart defect. Donor details come from another sample of the same person, matched by shared clones. CDR3 region: CASSQDPAGTANYGYTF. The nucleotides read TGCGCCAGCAGCCAAGACCCCGCCGGGACAGCTAACTATGGCTACACCTTC.